These 9 T cell receptor beta chains came from one sample sequenced in a study of cytotoxic CD8 clonotypes in ibrutinib-treated CLL. Generated by immunoSEQ multiplex PCR, the TCRdb table keeps only in-frame clones and is missing some. This table holds under 150,000 clones, 65% to 85% found once. The material sequenced was PBMCs, taken after 36 months of ibrutinib treatment. Source of these receptors: a human donor with chronic lymphocytic leukemia.

The chain is built from TRBV19 and TRBJ2-7, with 7 bases that match TRBD1. After removal of 1 base from V and 9 bases from J, the junction contained 6 bases not matched to a gene. The length of the CDR3 is 13 residues. Germline V gives CDR1 LNHDA, CDR2 SQIVND (reference sequence). The CDR3 reads CASSIGQGAPQYF. As DNA, the CDR3 is TGTGCCAGTAGTATAGGACAGGGTGCACCGCAGTACTTC.

This chain connects TRBV5-1 to TRBJ2-1; D call uncertain. The CDR3 extends over 12 amino acids. Looked up from germline, CDR1 is SGHRS and CDR2 is YFSETQ. V was clipped by 4 bases and J by 2 bases, with 4 bases between them. The CDR3 is CASSPPYNEQFF. The CDR3 DNA sequence: TGCGCCAGCAGCCCCCCCTACAATGAGCAGTTCTTC. Complete variable domain (other parts from reference TRBV5-1 and TRBJ2-1): KAGVTQTPRYLIKTRGQQVTLSCSPISGHRSVSWYQQTPGQGLQFLFEYFSETQRNKGNFPGRFSGRQFSNSRSEMNVSTLELGDSALYLCASSPPYNEQFFGPGTRLTVL.

The V and J genes are TRBV2 and TRBJ1-1; no clear D gene. This CDR3 region has 10 residues. Germline values: CDR1 SNHLY, CDR2 FYNNEI. V lost 2 bases to trimming and J lost 11 bases, with 6 bases between them. The CDR3 loop reads CASSEREAFF. The CDR3, as DNA: TGTGCCAGCAGTGAAAGGGAGGCTTTCTTT. Based on the CDR3 plus reference TRBV2 and TRBJ1-1, the full variable domain is EPEVTQTPSHQVTQMGQEVILRCVPISNHLYFYWYRQILGQKVEFLVSFYNNEISEKSEIFDDQFSVERPDGSNFTLKIRSTKLEDSAMYFCASSEREAFFGQGTRLTVV.

The rearrangement links TRBV27 to TRBJ1-1; D is undetermined. Germline V gene sequence: CDR1 MNHEY, CDR2 SMNVEV (reference sequence). The CDR3 extends over 15 amino acids. V gave up 7 bases and J gave up 1 base, with 16 bases separating them. The CDR3 sequence is CASTLGPHGNTEAFF. In DNA form, the CDR3 reads TGTGCCAGCACCTTGGGCCCCCATGGGAACACTGAAGCTTTCTTT.

Only one count was recorded for this clone. V and J are TRBV11-3 and TRBJ2-1; TRBD2 matches 10 bases. Trimming took 3 bases from V and 7 from J; bases not matched to a gene: 6. This CDR3 contains 15 residues. The V gene's germline CDR1 is SGHNT and CDR2 YENEEA. For the CDR3, the DNA is TGTGCCAGCAGCTTGGTAGCGGGAGGCTTAAATGAGCAGTTCTTC. It is translated as CASSLVAGGLNEQFF. Supplemented by reference TRBV11-3 and TRBJ2-1, the full variable domain reads EAGVVQSPRYKIIEKKQPVAFWCNPISGHNTLYWYLQNLGQGPELLIRYENEEAVDDSQLPKDRFSAERLKGVDSTLKIQPAELGDSAVYLCASSLVAGGLNEQFFGPGTRLTVL.

The chain has TRBV19 and TRBJ1-5; tentatively, D is TRBD1 (6 bases). The CDR3 has 13 residues. CDR1 and CDR2 from the germline V gene are LNHDA and SQIVND (reference sequence). V lost 10 bases and J 3 bases, leaving 13 bases between the germline ends. CDR3: CATSTGINQPQHF. Written as DNA, the CDR3 is TGTGCCACCTCAACAGGGATCAATCAGCCCCAGCATTTT.

A single count supports this clone. This rearrangement joins TRBV15 to TRBJ1-5; D call uncertain. The V end was cut by 2 bases, the J end by 0 bases, with 23 bases between. The CDR3 runs 20 residues. Germline assignment: CDR1 LNHNV and CDR2 YYDKDF (reference sequence). This CDR3 reads CATSRNPGSVSGGSNQPQHF. In DNA form, the CDR3 reads TGTGCCACCAGCAGAAACCCGGGCAGTGTATCTGGCGGTAGCAATCAGCCCCAGCATTTT.

The chain combines TRBV27 with TRBJ2-1, with D possibly matching TRBD1 (5 bases). The germline CDR1 and CDR2 sequences are MNHEY and SMNVEV (reference sequence). CDR3 size: 13 residues. Trimming removed 6 bases from V and 7 bases from J, with 13 bases in between. The DNA for the CDR3 is TGTGCCAGCAGAGTAGGGGCCGGGAATGAGCAGTTCTTC. It encodes CASRVGAGNEQFF.

Of note for this clone: One junction end disagrees with the germline gene, perhaps due to a read error. The chain links TRBV4-1 to TRBJ2-1; 9 nucleotides match TRBD2. The germline V gene has CDR1 MGHRA and CDR2 YSYEKL. This CDR3 is built from 15 residues. CDR3 bases: TGCGCCAGCAGCCAAGACCCTAGCGGGGCCCCGGAGTCGGTCTTC. Translation: CASSQDPSGAPESVF.